The next 27 T cell receptor beta chains were all read from a single sample in a study of blood T cell repertoires in COVID-19. The method was immunoSEQ multiplex PCR; TCRdb's version includes in-frame clones alone and lacks a portion of them. The data contain fewer than 250,000 clones, roughly 80% of them seen just once; the ten biggest clones take up around 19%. Material: peripheral blood. The receptor set was obtained from a human donor in a cohort sampled during active COVID-19.

This clone appeared once. The gene calls are TRBV6-5 and TRBJ1-3, with unresolved D. The CDR3 runs to 13 residues. The germline V gene encodes CDR1 MNHEY and CDR2 SVGAGI. V was shortened by 0 bases and J by 8 bases, with 8 bases between the two germline ends. This CDR3 reads CASSYSPTYTIYF. The CDR3, as DNA: TGTGCCAGCAGTTACTCCCCTACCTACACCATATATTTT.

This clone was detected once. The chain has TRBV6-5 and TRBJ2-3, with 9 bases aligning to TRBD1. The CDR3 has 14 amino acids. V lost 5 bases and J lost 6; bases outside the gene matches: 6. Looked up from germline, CDR1 is MNHEY and CDR2 is SVGAGI. The CDR3 loop reads CASSLQGAGDTQYF. CDR3 bases: TGTGCCAGCAGTCTACAGGGGGCAGGGGATACGCAGTATTTT.

This clone was observed a single time. This sequence joins TRBV9 and TRBJ2-5, with D unclear. Looked up from germline, CDR1 is SGDLS and CDR2 is YYNGEE. Trimming removed 0 bases from V and 3 bases from J, with 6 bases in between. The CDR3 is 13 residues long. In nucleotides, the CDR3 is TGTGCCAGCAGCGTAGCCATAGAAGAGACCCAGTACTTC. Encoded protein: CASSVAIEETQYF.

Here the CDR3 DNA reads TGTGCCAGCAGCCAAGGGTCCGACAGGGGGGGCGAGCAGTACTTC. Translated, it gives CASSQGSDRGGEQYF. J is TRBJ2-7 and V is TRBV5-4, with 9 bases identical to TRBD1. This CDR3 has 15 amino acids. The ends lost 4 bases at V and 6 bases at J; junction bases unmatched: 11. CDR1 SGHNT and CDR2 YYREEE come from the germline V gene (reference sequence).

V gene TRBV6-1 combines with J gene TRBJ2-7, with a possible D match to TRBD2 (5 bases). Germline assignment: CDR1 MNHNS and CDR2 SASEGT. Trimming stripped 3 bases from V and 3 bases from J, with 15 bases between. The CDR3 length is 15 residues. DNA of the CDR3: TGTGCCAGCAGTGAGGGCGGAGGTTACAGCTACGAGCAGTACGTC. Protein product: CASSEGGGYSYEQYV.

CDR3 sequence (DNA): TGTGCCAGCAGCCCCTCTCGAACAGGGCGTTTCGGGGAGCTGTTTTTT. Its translation is CASSPSRTGRFGELFF. The chain joins TRBV5-8 to TRBJ2-2, with a weak D call TRBD1 (6 bases). V was pared by 4 bases and J by 7 bases, with 20 bases between. This CDR3 comprises 16 residues. The germline gives CDR1 SGHTS, CDR2 YDEGEE. Combining the CDR3 with reference TRBV5-8 and TRBJ2-2 gives the whole variable domain EAGVTQSPTHLIKTRGQQATLRCSPISGHTSVYWYQQALGLGLQFLLWYDEGEERNRGNFPPRFSGRQFPNYSSELNVNALELEDSALYLCASSPSRTGRFGELFFGEGSRLTVL.

This chain uses TRBV4-1 with TRBJ2-7; possible D gene TRBD1, 5 bases. Per the germline V gene, CDR1 is MGHRA and CDR2 is YSYEKL. The germline V and J ends were trimmed by 4 bases and 0 bases, with 10 bases remaining between them. There are 14 residues in the CDR3. The CDR3 DNA sequence: TGCGCCAGCAGCCGACAGCCGAGCTCCTACGAGCAGTACTTC. Residues: CASSRQPSSYEQYF.

The chain uses TRBV3-1 (or the pseudogene TRBV3-2) and TRBJ1-1; no firm D call. Germline CDR1 is LGHDT and CDR2 is YNNKEL (reference sequence). V gave up 4 bases and J gave up 8 bases, with 17 bases separating them. The CDR3 loop spans 14 amino acids. Here the CDR3 DNA reads TGTGCCAGCAGCCGCGATAACGGCGGCCTAGAAGCTTTCTTT. This gives the protein CASSRDNGGLEAFF.

The rearrangement uses TRBV2 and TRBJ1-6; D gene ambiguous. With 3 bases removed from V and 12 bases from J, the gap between germline ends came to 6 bases. Germline V gene lookup returns CDR1 SNHLY and CDR2 FYNNEI. The CDR3 is 11 residues long. CDR3: CASSDPGPLHF. In DNA, the CDR3 is TGTGCCAGCAGTGACCCGGGACCCCTCCACTTT. Full variable domain (missing parts from reference TRBV2 and TRBJ1-6): EPEVTQTPSHQVTQMGQEVILRCVPISNHLYFYWYRQILGQKVEFLVSFYNNEISEKSEIFDDQFSVERPDGSNFTLKIRSTKLEDSAMYFCASSDPGPLHFGNGTRLTVT.

The chain has TRBV7-8 and TRBJ1-1, with TRBD1 as a possible D gene (5 bases). The CDR3 covers 14 residues. V lost 7 bases, J lost 0 bases, and 12 bases lay in between. Looked up from germline, CDR1 is SGHVS and CDR2 is FQNEAQ. Here the CDR3 DNA reads TGTGCCAGCACCCCAGACAGAATGAACACTGAAGCTTTCTTT. Translating gives CASTPDRMNTEAFF. The variable domain in full, with the rest retrieved from reference TRBV7-8 and TRBJ1-1, is GAGVSQSPRYKVAKRGQDVALRCDPISGHVSLFWYQQALGQGPEFLTYFQNEAQLDKSGLPSDRFFAERPEGSVSTLKIQRTQQEDSAVYLCASTPDRMNTEAFFGQGTRLTVV.

This sequence joins TRBV3-1 (or the pseudogene TRBV3-2) and TRBJ1-4; no clear D gene. CDR3 length: 15 residues. Trimming took 4 bases from V and 8 from J, leaving 17 bases between them. Germline assignment: CDR1 LGHDT and CDR2 YNNKEL (reference sequence). As DNA, the CDR3 is TGTGCCAGCAGCCCACCCACCGGGCGGGCAGAAAAACTGTTTTTT. Protein: CASSPPTGRAEKLFF.

The chain uses TRBV4-2 and TRBJ2-1; the match to TRBD2 covers 8 bases. CDR3 length: 16 residues. V shed 2 bases and J 9 bases; nucleotides not matched to a gene: 12. Germline loops: CDR1 LGHNA, CDR2 YNFKEQ. In DNA form, the CDR3 reads TGTGCCAGCAGCCAACTGAGGGGTAGCGGGATGGGTGAGCAGTTCTTC. Amino acids: CASSQLRGSGMGEQFF.

This chain links TRBV18 with TRBJ2-2; the D gene is possibly TRBD1 (5 bases). Germline loops: CDR1 KGHSH, CDR2 LQKENI. Trimming stripped 4 bases from V and 3 bases from J, with 18 bases between. This CDR3 has 17 residues. Here the CDR3 DNA reads TGTGCCAGCTCACTCCGCAGGGATCGGCCCTACACCGGGGAGCTGTTTTTT. Its translation: CASSLRRDRPYTGELFF. The full variable domain, its missing parts supplied by reference TRBV18 and TRBJ2-2, is NAGVMQNPRHLVRRRGQEARLRCSPMKGHSHVYWYRQLPEEGLKFMVYLQKENIIDESGMPKERFSAEFPKEGPSILRIQQVVRGDSAAYFCASSLRRDRPYTGELFFGEGSRLTVL.

The chain recombines TRBV19 with TRBJ1-4; D possibly corresponds to TRBD1 (6 bases). This CDR3 contains 16 residues. The germline gives CDR1 LNHDA, CDR2 SQIVND (reference sequence). The ends were cut back, 6 bases at V and 2 bases at J, with 16 bases in the middle. CDR3: CASSLGQLRTNEKLFF. For the CDR3, the DNA is TGTGCCAGTAGCCTTGGACAGCTTCGGACTAATGAAAAACTGTTTTTT. The full variable domain, completed using reference TRBV19 and TRBJ1-4, is DGGITQSPKYLFRKEGQNVTLSCEQNLNHDAMYWYRQDPGQGLRLIYYSQIVNDFQKGDIAEGYSVSREKKESFPLTVTSAQKNPTAFYLCASSLGQLRTNEKLFFGSGTQLSVL.

On this clone itself: An end of the junction differs from the germline gene, which may be a read error. The chain employs TRBV14 and TRBJ2-3; possible D gene TRBD2, 5 bases. CDR1 and CDR2 from the germline V gene are SGHDN and FVKESK. The CDR3 length is 15 residues. The CDR3 reads CAGSQRELSTDTQYF. The CDR3 DNA sequence: TGTGCCGGCAGCCAAAGGGAGCTGAGCACAGATACGCAGTATTTT.

The V call is TRBV7-8, the J call TRBJ1-5, with D possibly TRBD1 on 5 matching bases. Trimming took 5 bases from V and 9 from J, leaving 14 bases between them. The germline gives CDR1 SGHVS, CDR2 FQNEAQ. This CDR3 is built from 13 residues. The CDR3 DNA follows: TGTGCCAGCAGCGCCGGGACTTTCCGGCCCCAGCATTTT. It specifies CASSAGTFRPQHF.

The V and J genes are TRBV5-4 and TRBJ1-2; D is uncertain. V lost 0 bases and J lost 0, with 15 bases in between. The CDR3 is 17 residues long. The germline gives CDR1 SGHNT, CDR2 YYREEE (reference sequence). The CDR3 spells CASSLAVDSTTNYGYTF. CDR3 nucleotide sequence: TGTGCCAGCAGCTTGGCCGTAGACTCGACGACTAACTATGGCTACACCTTC.

The rearrangement links TRBV7-8 to TRBJ1-5; 9 nucleotides agree with TRBD1. This CDR3 is built from 17 residues. Trimming removed 4 bases from V and 6 bases from J; junction bases left unmatched: 13. Germline V CDR1 and CDR2: SGHVS, FQNEAQ. For the CDR3, the DNA is TGTGCCAGCAGCTCATTGCTTGGACAGGGGCGAGGTCAGCCCCAGCATTTT. The encoded protein is CASSSLLGQGRGQPQHF.

This chain joins TRBV7-6 and TRBJ2-2, with D hard to call. The CDR3 is 15 residues long. V gave up 0 bases and J gave up 1 base, with 6 bases separating them. CDR1 is SGHVS and CDR2 is FNYEAQ in the germline V gene. The CDR3 DNA is TGTGCCAGCAGCTTAGCGTCGGGGAACACCGGGGAGCTGTTTTTT. Protein product: CASSLASGNTGELFF. The entire variable domain, with the rest obtained from reference TRBV7-6 and TRBJ2-2, is as follows: GAGVSQSPRYKVTKRGQDVALRCDPISGHVSLYWYRQALGQGPEFLTYFNYEAQQDKSGLPNDRFSAERPEGSISTLTIQRTEQRDSAMYRCASSLASGNTGELFFGEGSRLTVL.

The chain links TRBV19 to TRBJ1-4; D remains unclear. The CDR3 consists of 14 residues. CDR1 and CDR2 from the germline V gene are LNHDA and SQIVND (reference sequence). V was shortened by 5 bases and J by 8 bases, with 15 bases between the two germline ends. CDR3 sequence: CASSRGVRGEKLFF. CDR3 bases: TGTGCCAGTAGTCGCGGGGTCCGAGGGGAAAAACTGTTTTTT.

A few counts support this clone. The V and J genes are TRBV2 and TRBJ2-3; 14 nucleotides agree with TRBD2. Germline CDR1 SNHLY, CDR2 FYNNEI. This CDR3 has 14 amino acids. J lost 6 bases, V lost 6 bases, and 2 bases had no gene match. The DNA of the CDR3 is TGTGCCAGCAGGGGACTAGCGGGAGTTGATACGCAGTATTTT. It is translated as CASRGLAGVDTQYF.

The chain links TRBV6-4 to TRBJ1-2; perhaps TRBD1 as D (5 bases). Germline V CDR1 and CDR2: MRHNA, SNTAGT. V was clipped by 4 bases and J by 5 bases, with 17 bases between them. The CDR3 runs to 15 residues. CDR3 in amino acids: CASSADTGLLYGYTF. Here the CDR3 DNA reads TGTGCCAGCAGTGCCGATACGGGACTGTTATATGGCTACACCTTC.

This clone is a singleton in its sample. The chain's CDR3 is CASSLGTGNSPLHF. The DNA for the CDR3 is TGCGCCAGCAGCTTGGGGACGGGGAATTCACCCCTCCACTTT. The rearrangement links TRBV5-1 to TRBJ1-6; D is undetermined. The CDR3 is 14 amino acids. Trimming took off 0 bases at V and 7 bases at J, with 8 bases between the two ends. Germline V gives CDR1 SGHRS, CDR2 YFSETQ.

This clone came up a few times. The J gene is TRBJ2-2, the V gene TRBV6-5; TRBD1 agrees at 7 bases. V was clipped by 7 bases and J by 1 base; unmatched bases: 3. The CDR3 has 14 residues. Germline V lookup: CDR1 MNHEY, CDR2 SVGAGI. CDR3 sequence reads: CASTGDRNTGELFF. The CDR3 DNA reads TGTGCCAGCACCGGGGACAGGAACACCGGGGAGCTGTTTTTT.

This chain uses TRBV5-1 with TRBJ2-3, with 8 positions matching TRBD2. The CDR3 loop spans 14 amino acids. Trimming removed 3 bases from V and 4 bases from J; junction bases left unmatched: 4. Germline V lookup: CDR1 SGHRS, CDR2 YFSETQ. CDR3 sequence reads: CASSWAGGSDTQYF. The CDR3 DNA follows: TGCGCCAGCAGCTGGGCGGGGGGATCAGATACGCAGTATTTT.

V and J are TRBV5-4 and TRBJ2-1, with D possibly being TRBD2 (6 bases). The CDR3 consists of 15 residues. Trimming removed 4 bases from V and 8 bases from J, with 19 bases in between. Per the germline V gene, CDR1 is SGHNT and CDR2 is YYREEE (reference sequence). The CDR3, as DNA: TGTGCCAGCAGCACTCGCGGAGGGATGGTGGATGAGCAGTTCTTC. Protein sequence: CASSTRGGMVDEQFF.

This clone was counted a single time. V gene TRBV11-2 combines with J gene TRBJ1-1, with D uncertain. Deletions cut 2 bases from V and 1 base from J, with 5 bases between. The germline gives CDR1 SGHAT, CDR2 FQNNGV. The CDR3 is 13 residues long. The CDR3 loop reads CASSLRRNTEAFF. DNA of the CDR3: TGTGCCAGCAGCTTAAGGAGGAACACTGAAGCTTTCTTT.